The 19 T cell receptor beta chains reported below all come from one sample, sequenced in a study of T-cell reconstitution after alpha-beta-depleted transplantation in children. Construction of the TCRbeta library involved unique molecular identifiers. TCRdb itself ran the PCR reads through MiXCR, one entry per CDR3 protein. The sample holds roughly 590,000 distinct CDR3 sequences, over 15% seen once. The sequencing used PBMCs from the stem cell graft donor, collected from the stem cell graft. These receptors all come from a human donor who donated a stem cell graft to a child with acute myeloid leukemia.

V and J are TRBV7-2 and TRBJ2-5; 10 positions match TRBD2. The junction had 8 bases not matched to a gene; V was cut back by 5 bases and J by 5 bases. Germline lookup yields CDR1 SGHTA and CDR2 FQGNSA. CDR3 length equals 15 residues. Written as DNA, the CDR3 is TGTGCCAGCAGCCAAAGCGGGGGGGCCCTCGAGACCCAGTACTTC. It specifies CASSQSGGALETQYF.

The chain joins TRBV7-3 to TRBJ2-2, with D tentatively TRBD2 (6 bases). The CDR3 sequence is 16 residues long. With 0 bases removed from V and 6 bases from J, the gap between germline ends came to 14 bases. From germline, CDR1 is SGHTA and CDR2 FQGTGA. The CDR3 loop is CASSLTNWREAGELFF. CDR3 nucleotide sequence: TGTGCCAGCAGCTTAACTAACTGGAGGGAAGCCGGGGAGCTGTTTTTT.

V usage is TRBV28 and J usage is TRBJ1-5; 9 bases map to TRBD1. J was trimmed by 4 bases and V by 6 bases; bases with no gene match: 7. There are 15 residues in the CDR3. Germline V lookup: CDR1 MDHEN, CDR2 SYDVKM. The CDR3: CASSFRTGVNQPQHF. CDR3 DNA: TGTGCCAGCAGCTTCCGGACAGGGGTGAATCAGCCCCAGCATTTT. Based on the CDR3 plus reference TRBV28 and TRBJ1-5, the full variable domain is DVKVTQSSRYLVKRTGEKVFLECVQDMDHENMFWYRQDPGLGLRLIYFSYDVKMKEKGDIPEGYSVSREKKERFSLILESASTNQTSMYLCASSFRTGVNQPQHFGDGTRLSIL.

The chain combines TRBV20-1 with TRBJ2-2; D possibly uses TRBD1 or TRBD2 (5 bases each). The length of the CDR3 is 14 residues. V was trimmed by 6 bases and J by 4 bases, leaving 15 bases between them. Germline V gives CDR1 DFQATT, CDR2 SNEGSKA (reference sequence). Here the CDR3 DNA reads TGCAGTGCACGATGGGACCGGGTCACCGGGGAGCTGTTTTTT. It translates to CSARWDRVTGELFF.

This clonotype was counted a few times. V usage is TRBV20-1 and J usage is TRBJ2-3, with D maybe TRBD1 (6 bases). Per the germline V gene, CDR1 is DFQATT and CDR2 is SNEGSKA (reference sequence). The CDR3 totals 15 residues. The ends were cut back, 0 bases at V and 4 bases at J, with 14 bases in the middle. CDR3 protein: CSARDSSQGPDTQYF. The CDR3 DNA is TGCAGTGCTAGAGATAGCTCCCAGGGGCCAGATACGCAGTATTTT.

The table lists this clonotype with many counts. This sequence joins TRBV20-1 and TRBJ1-6; D is unresolved. In germline, CDR1 is DFQATT, CDR2 SNEGSKA (reference sequence). The CDR3 extends over 12 amino acids. Trimming pared 4 bases from V and 9 bases from J, leaving 10 bases between. The CDR3 protein is CSANDQSSPLHF. In DNA form, the CDR3 reads TGCAGTGCTAACGACCAGAGTTCACCCCTCCACTTT.

V usage is TRBV27 and J usage is TRBJ2-2, with D perhaps matching TRBD1 or TRBD2 (5 bases each). Germline CDR1 is MNHEY and CDR2 is SMNVEV (reference sequence). Trimming stripped 7 bases from V and 4 bases from J, with 16 bases between. The CDR3 has 15 residues. Written as DNA, the CDR3 is TGTGCCAGCAAACCTCGGGACCAATTCACCGGGGAGCTGTTTTTT. Its translation: CASKPRDQFTGELFF.

This clonotype was seen many times. The V call is TRBV6-5, the J call TRBJ1-2; 7 nucleotides align to TRBD1. The CDR3 totals 14 residues. The germline CDR1 and CDR2 sequences are MNHEY and SVGAGI. The V segment lost 6 bases and the J segment 0 bases; nucleotides outside the gene matches: 4. CDR3 nucleotide sequence: TGTGCCAGCAGCCGGGACAGCGCTAACTATGGCTACACCTTC. Translated: CASSRDSANYGYTF.

Points on this clonotype: A single base separates this from a much larger clone, so it may be a read error. The chain carries TRBV24-1 and TRBJ1-1; D perhaps matches TRBD1 (6 bases). Germline CDR1 is KGHDR and CDR2 is SFDVKD. With 4 bases removed from V and 13 bases from J, the gap between germline ends came to 15 bases. The CDR3 has 12 residues. The CDR3 sequence: CATSDCGTLGFF. DNA for the CDR3: TGTGCCACCAGTGACTGCGGGACATTGGGTTTCTTT.

This clonotype has ten or more counts. V gene TRBV20-1 combines with J gene TRBJ1-2, with 7 nucleotides matching TRBD1. The length of the CDR3 is 13 residues. V lost 4 bases, J lost 2 bases, and 4 bases stayed unmatched. Germline-derived CDR1 and CDR2 are DFQATT and SNEGSKA (reference sequence). CDR3 loop: CSATGQVNYGYTF. The CDR3 nucleotides are TGCAGTGCTACAGGACAGGTGAACTATGGCTACACCTTC.

Here the CDR3 reads CASSLSLMSGGRDNEQFF. In DNA, the CDR3 is TGTGCCAGCAGCTTGAGCCTCATGAGCGGGGGTCGTGACAATGAGCAGTTCTTC. The chain combines TRBV5-5 with TRBJ2-1, with 8 positions matching TRBD2. V shed 1 base and J 5 bases; nucleotides not matched to a gene: 14. Germline loops: CDR1 SGHKS, CDR2 YYEKEE (reference sequence). This CDR3 has 18 residues.

This clonotype was counted a few times. This chain joins TRBV20-1 and TRBJ1-2, with D uncertain. Germline V gives CDR1 DFQATT, CDR2 SNEGSKA (reference sequence). The CDR3 runs to 13 residues. With 4 bases removed from V and 4 bases from J, the gap between germline ends came to 13 bases. CDR3 amino acids: CSAMRSATYGYTF. For the CDR3, the DNA is TGCAGTGCTATGCGTAGTGCAACCTATGGCTACACCTTC.

This clonotype was seen a few times. The rearrangement joins TRBV7-3 to TRBJ2-1; TRBD2 agrees at 15 bases. This CDR3 is 18 amino acids long. V shed 4 bases, J shed 7 bases, and the junction held 11 bases outside the gene matches. In germline, CDR1 is SGHTA, CDR2 FQGTGA. The CDR3 coding sequence is TGTGCCAGCAGCTCCCGGACTAGCGGGGGGGCGGGAATTAATGAGCAGTTCTTC. Translation gives CASSSRTSGGAGINEQFF.

This clonotype was counted at least ten times. The chain recombines TRBV5-1 with TRBJ1-2, with TRBD1 matching 12 bases. V shed 4 bases, J shed 4 bases, and the junction held 11 bases outside the gene matches. CDR3 length: 17 residues. Germline CDR1 reads SGHRS; CDR2 reads YFSETQ. The CDR3 here is CASSGGTGGLVSYGYTF. For the CDR3, the DNA is TGCGCCAGCAGCGGTGGGACAGGGGGCTTAGTGAGCTATGGCTACACCTTC.

This clonotype was counted only a few times. The chain employs TRBV29-1 and TRBJ2-1; TRBD1 is a possible D gene (6 bases). The CDR3 covers 13 residues. CDR1 is SQVTM and CDR2 is ANQGSEA in the germline V gene. V was pared by 6 bases and J by 3 bases, with 12 bases between. CDR3 in amino acids: CSVNRDNYNEQFF. The CDR3 DNA is TGCAGCGTGAACCGGGACAACTACAATGAGCAGTTCTTC.

This clonotype was recorded at least ten times. The gene calls are TRBV28 and TRBJ1-5; D remains ambiguous. Germline V lookup: CDR1 MDHEN, CDR2 SYDVKM. The ends were cut back, 6 bases at V and 5 bases at J, with 8 bases in the middle. The CDR3 loop spans 12 amino acids. CDR3 nucleotide sequence: TGTGCCAGCAGGAGTCCTCATCAGCCCCAGCATTTT. This encodes CASRSPHQPQHF.

This chain links TRBV6-4 with TRBJ2-7, with a possible D match to TRBD2 (5 bases). The CDR3 length is 15 residues. V lost 6 bases and J lost 2, with 17 bases in between. The germline V gene encodes CDR1 MRHNA and CDR2 SNTAGT. The CDR3 sequence is CASRGQAWGAYEQYF. The CDR3 DNA is TGTGCCAGCAGAGGGCAAGCGTGGGGAGCCTACGAGCAGTACTTC.

Ten or more counts support this clonotype. V usage is TRBV12-3 or TRBV12-4 and J usage is TRBJ2-1, with no clear D. Trimming removed 5 bases from V and 5 bases from J, with 10 bases in between. This CDR3 region has 13 residues. CDR3 sequence: CASSPANNNEQFF. The CDR3 nucleotides are TGTGCCAGCAGTCCGGCTAATAACAATGAGCAGTTCTTC.

The chain recombines TRBV5-6 with TRBJ2-7, with a weak D call TRBD1 (6 bases). Germline V lookup: CDR1 SGHDT, CDR2 YYEEEE. The CDR3 consists of 13 residues. V was pared by 5 bases and J by 5 bases, with 14 bases between. CDR3 DNA sequence: TGTGCCAGCAGTTATTACAGGGAAAACGAGCAGTACGTC. It translates to CASSYYRENEQYV.